The next 19 T cell receptor beta chains were all read from a single sample in a study of cytomegalovirus exposure and HLA in healthy donors. Primers included in the PCR were 60 Vbeta and 13 Jbeta primers. Some clones are missing from TCRdb's copy, which holds only in-frame ones; the method was immunoSEQ multiplex PCR. The sample contains 40,000 to 60,000 clones, 72% of which appear only once. The sequencing input was PBMCs. All receptors come from a woman aged 50 to 60 in good health and CMV-seronegative.

This chain joins TRBV6-5 and TRBJ1-6; 7 nucleotides line up with TRBD1. The trim removed 2 bases at V and 5 bases at J, leaving 6 bases unmatched. The CDR3 sequence is 16 residues long. In germline, CDR1 is MNHEY, CDR2 SVGAGI. The CDR3: CASSYDRVAHNSPLHF. The CDR3 nucleotides are TGTGCCAGCAGTTACGACAGGGTTGCACATAATTCACCCCTCCACTTT.

This clone was counted between two and nine times. The V gene is TRBV7-9, the J gene TRBJ1-2; unclear D gene. The V and J ends lost 2 bases and 4 bases respectively, with 11 bases between them. This CDR3 has 14 amino acids. The germline V gene has CDR1 SEHNR and CDR2 FQNEAQ (reference sequence). CDR3 DNA sequence: TGTGCCAGCAGCTTACTAAACCGGGGCTATGGCTACACCTTC. Amino acids: CASSLLNRGYGYTF.

This clone was recorded only once. J is TRBJ2-7 and V is TRBV5-1; 10 bases align to TRBD2. V dropped 4 bases and J dropped 6; count of bases not matched to a gene: 10. Germline CDR1 reads SGHRS; CDR2 reads YFSETQ. This CDR3 is built from 15 residues. CDR3 DNA sequence: TGCGCCAGCAGCCCAATGGGTTCTAGCGGGAGCGAGCAGTACTTC. It specifies CASSPMGSSGSEQYF. The full variable domain, rest sourced from reference TRBV5-1 and TRBJ2-7, is KAGVTQTPRYLIKTRGQQVTLSCSPISGHRSVSWYQQTPGQGLQFLFEYFSETQRNKGNFPGRFSGRQFSNSRSEMNVSTLELGDSALYLCASSPMGSSGSEQYFGPGTRLTVT.

This clone has only one observation. CDR3 in DNA: TGTGCCAGCAGCCGGGACAGGGGAACCCGATACGAGCAGTACTTC. The encoded protein is CASSRDRGTRYEQYF. The J gene is TRBJ2-7, the V gene TRBV5-6; 10 nucleotides line up with TRBD1. Per the germline V gene, CDR1 is SGHDT and CDR2 is YYEEEE. This CDR3 spans 15 amino acids. V lost 4 bases, J lost 4 bases, and 8 bases stayed unmatched.

The CDR3 region is CASSFGGLTGELFF. The CDR3 DNA reads TGTGCCAGCAGCTTCGGGGGTTTGACCGGGGAGCTGTTTTTT. The chain carries TRBV11-2 and TRBJ2-2, with D tentatively TRBD2 (6 bases). Germline lookup yields CDR1 SGHAT and CDR2 FQNNGV. The ends were cut back, 3 bases at V and 5 bases at J, with 10 bases in the middle. This CDR3 is 14 amino acids long.

This chain connects TRBV5-1 to TRBJ1-1, with TRBD1 matching over 9 bases. Germline V gene sequence: CDR1 SGHRS, CDR2 YFSETQ. The CDR3 consists of 14 residues. J lost 2 bases, V lost 4 bases, and 3 bases had no gene match. CDR3 sequence reads: CASSRQGGNTEAFF. The CDR3 region has the DNA TGCGCCAGCAGCCGACAGGGGGGAAACACTGAAGCTTTCTTT.

The chain has TRBV2 and TRBJ1-5, with unresolved D. Trimming shortened V by 3 bases and J by 6 bases, and 18 bases separated the two germline ends. The CDR3 is 16 residues long. CDR1 is SNHLY, CDR2 FYNNEI, per germline. The CDR3 loop is CASSELVRVLGQPQHF. As DNA, the CDR3 is TGTGCCAGCAGTGAGCTAGTCCGGGTTTTGGGTCAGCCCCAGCATTTT.

The CDR3 sequence: CASSSPHSSGGAYNEQFF. CDR3 DNA sequence: TGTGCCAGCAGTTCCCCCCACTCCAGCGGGGGGGCCTACAATGAGCAGTTCTTC. This chain joins TRBV28 and TRBJ2-1; 10 positions agree with TRBD2. Looked up from germline, CDR1 is MDHEN and CDR2 is SYDVKM. The CDR3 totals 18 residues. J gave up 2 bases and V 4 bases, and 11 bases lay outside the gene matches.

The gene calls are TRBV11-2 and TRBJ2-2, with 8 bases fitting TRBD2. Germline V gene sequence: CDR1 SGHAT, CDR2 FQNNGV. The CDR3 has 13 residues. V shed 11 bases and J 3 bases; nucleotides not matched to a gene: 5. CDR3 amino acids: CASRRGDTGELFF. CDR3 coding DNA: TGTGCCTCCCGGCGGGGGGACACCGGGGAGCTGTTTTTT.

The chain is built from TRBV7-9 and TRBJ2-5; 7 nucleotides match TRBD2. With V trimmed by 4 bases and J by 4 bases, 6 bases remained unmatched. CDR3 length: 14 amino acids. Germline-derived CDR1 and CDR2 are SEHNR and FQNEAQ (reference sequence). Here the CDR3 DNA reads TGTGCCAGCAGCTCCTTTGCGGGAGTAGAGACCCAGTACTTC. This sequence encodes CASSSFAGVETQYF.

The chain employs TRBV6-6 and TRBJ1-1; D unresolved. The V gene lost 8 bases and the J gene lost 4 bases, with 17 bases spanning the gap. The germline V gene has CDR1 MNHNY and CDR2 SVGAGI (reference sequence). The CDR3 loop spans 14 amino acids. This chain's CDR3 is CASGGPGLITEAFF. CDR3 DNA: TGTGCCAGCGGTGGCCCAGGATTGATCACTGAAGCTTTCTTT.

This chain uses TRBV28 with TRBJ2-5; TRBD1 matches 7 bases. CDR1 and CDR2 (germline): MDHEN, SYDVKM. The CDR3 runs to 16 residues. J was trimmed by 3 bases and V by 3 bases; bases with no gene match: 10. The CDR3 DNA sequence: TGTGCCAGCAGTTTTGGCTTTGGGACAGACGAAGAGACCCAGTACTTC. Translated, it gives CASSFGFGTDEETQYF.

The rearrangement links TRBV27 to TRBJ1-3; D ambiguous. Per germline, CDR1 MNHEY and CDR2 SMNVEV (reference sequence). The CDR3 is made up of 15 amino acids. Trimming cost V 6 bases and J 3 bases, with 15 bases left between them. For the CDR3, the DNA is TGTGCCAGCAGCCCCCGTTTAGCTGTTGGAAACACCATATATTTT. Translated: CASSPRLAVGNTIYF.

This clone was picked up one time. The chain couples TRBV28 to TRBJ2-7; D is perhaps TRBD1 (5 bases). CDR3 length: 15 residues. The V end lost 8 bases, the J end lost 6 bases, and 23 bases lay between the germline ends. Looked up from germline, CDR1 is MDHEN and CDR2 is SYDVKM. In nucleotides, the CDR3 is TGTGCCAGCGCTTCGCCGGCCGGTGACAGACGCGAGCAGTACTTC. This translates into CASASPAGDRREQYF.

The CDR3 loop is CASSRGGSSGNTIYF. CDR3 coding DNA: TGTGCCAGCAGCCGGGGAGGTAGCTCTGGAAACACCATATATTTT. This chain links TRBV27 with TRBJ1-3; D not resolved. V lost 6 bases and J lost 0, with 12 bases in between. Germline CDR1 and CDR2: MNHEY and SMNVEV (reference sequence). The CDR3 runs to 15 residues.

The chain uses TRBV5-1 and TRBJ1-3; tentative D call: TRBD1 (5 bases). The germline CDR1 and CDR2 sequences are SGHRS and YFSETQ. The CDR3 consists of 18 residues. V gave up 1 base and J gave up 4 bases, with 21 bases separating them. This CDR3 is CASSLSTQFRGVGNTIYF. CDR3 DNA: TGCGCCAGCAGCTTGTCCACCCAATTTCGGGGGGTCGGAAACACCATATATTTT.

This rearrangement joins TRBV29-1 to TRBJ2-3; TRBD1 matches 11 bases. The CDR3 is 13 residues long. The V segment lost 8 bases and the J segment 7 bases; nucleotides outside the gene matches: 8. The V gene's germline CDR1 is SQVTM and CDR2 ANQGSEA. The CDR3 sequence: CSLGQGAGNTQYF. The CDR3 nucleotides read TGCAGCTTAGGACAGGGGGCCGGAAATACGCAGTATTTT.

The chain combines TRBV19 with TRBJ1-4, with D uncertain. Germline CDR1 and CDR2: LNHDA and SQIVND (reference sequence). The CDR3 totals 14 residues. The V gene lost 5 bases and the J gene lost 6 bases, with 13 bases spanning the gap. The CDR3, as DNA: TGTGCCAGTAGTGCCAGGAATCCCTATGAAAAACTGTTTTTT. It translates to CASSARNPYEKLFF.

This rearrangement joins TRBV5-4 to TRBJ1-6, with no clear D. V shed 0 bases and J shed 8 bases, with 15 bases lying between them. Germline V gene sequence: CDR1 SGHNT, CDR2 YYREEE (reference sequence). The CDR3 covers 16 residues. This CDR3 is CASSLADRPRDSPLHF. The CDR3 DNA is TGTGCCAGCAGCTTGGCCGATAGACCCCGGGATTCACCCCTCCACTTT.